The clone carrying this T cell receptor beta chain has just a few counts. The antigen remains undetermined. Amplification of TCR beta CDR3 regions was performed using RNA transcripts as template. The HTBI primer set drove a first-round RT-PCR of the TCR CDR3. TCRdb redid the calling of the multiplex PCR reads with MiXCR, one entry per CDR3 protein. Of 500,000 to 550,000 distinct CDR3 sequences listed, around 21% are singletons. The entry originates in a study of T cells in Graves' hyperthyroidism and ophthalmopathy. Per germline, CDR1 GTSNPN and CDR2 SVGIG (reference sequence). There are 14 residues in the CDR3. Deletions cut 0 bases from V and 4 bases from J, with 12 bases between. Patients aged 18 to 65 had newly diagnosed hyperthyroidism lasting under 2 months. Exclusion of patients followed from uncontrolled infection, other autoimmune disease, pregnancy or lactation. Study findings and constraints: For ophthalmopathy, model prediction preceded onset by a median roughly 5.9 months. Researchers found most expanded thyroid clonotypes above 0.001 in blood as well.

This receptor was taken from a young man with Graves' hyperthyroidism. The chain uses TRBV30 and TRBJ1-2; weak D call: TRBD1 (5 bases). Material for sequencing was blood. The DNA for the CDR3 is TGTGCCTGGAGTGTGGACATTCCTCTCTATGGCTACACCTTC. It translates to CAWSVDIPLYGYTF.